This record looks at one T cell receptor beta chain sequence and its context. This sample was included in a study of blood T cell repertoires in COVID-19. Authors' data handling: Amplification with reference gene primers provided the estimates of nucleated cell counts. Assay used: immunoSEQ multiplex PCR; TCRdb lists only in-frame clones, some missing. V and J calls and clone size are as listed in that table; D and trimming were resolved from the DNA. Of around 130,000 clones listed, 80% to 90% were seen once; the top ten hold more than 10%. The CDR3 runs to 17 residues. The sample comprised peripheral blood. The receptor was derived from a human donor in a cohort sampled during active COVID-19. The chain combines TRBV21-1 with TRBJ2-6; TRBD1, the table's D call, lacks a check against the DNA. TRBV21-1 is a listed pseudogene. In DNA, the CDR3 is TGTGCCAGCAGCACGGCCCCCACCGACACTGGGGCCAACGTCCTGACTTTC. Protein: CASSTAPTDTGANVLTF.